Presented here are 15 T cell receptor beta chains from one specimen sequenced in a study of blood T cell repertoires in COVID-19. This table comes from immunoSEQ multiplex PCR, and its TCRdb copy is limited to in-frame clones, with some not included. The sample yields approximately 380,000 clones, approximately 90% seen once. The sample consisted of PBMCs or T cells enriched from blood (not recorded which). These receptors all come from a woman in her forties who had been exposed to COVID-19.

The chain is built from TRBV30 and TRBJ1-1, with D perhaps TRBD1 (5 bases). The CDR3 spans 18 residues. The germline gives CDR1 GTSNPN, CDR2 SVGIG (reference sequence). V was trimmed by 1 base and J by 6 bases, leaving 27 bases between them. CDR3 sequence reads: CAWSGAHQAYRQDPEAFF. The CDR3 DNA reads TGTGCCTGGAGTGGGGCCCACCAAGCTTACAGGCAGGATCCTGAAGCTTTCTTT.

This rearrangement joins TRBV19 to TRBJ1-5, with D possibly TRBD1 on 5 matching bases. Germline-derived CDR1 and CDR2 are LNHDA and SQIVND (reference sequence). The CDR3 totals 15 residues. V dropped 6 bases and J dropped 3 bases, with 15 bases sitting between them. As DNA, the CDR3 is TGTGCCAGTAGGGGGGGGACCCTCTACAATCAGCCCCAGCATTTT. This sequence encodes CASRGGTLYNQPQHF.

This clone has a single count. The chain carries TRBV7-9 and TRBJ2-1, with 9 nucleotides matching TRBD1. The CDR3 has 17 amino acids. J lost 2 bases, V lost 4 bases, and 9 bases had no gene match. Per the germline V gene, CDR1 is SEHNR and CDR2 is FQNEAQ (reference sequence). CDR3 nucleotide sequence: TGTGCCAGCAGCTCGACGACCGGGACAGGGCCCTACAATGAGCAGTTCTTC. Amino acid sequence: CASSSTTGTGPYNEQFF.

The genes are TRBV29-1 and TRBJ1-2, with 8 bases fitting TRBD1. The V segment lost 4 bases and the J segment 4 bases; nucleotides outside the gene matches: 8. Germline lookup yields CDR1 SQVTM and CDR2 ANQGSEA. The CDR3 length is 14 residues. As DNA, the CDR3 is TGCAGCGTTGGAGGGACAGGTTCGGTCTATGGCTACACCTTC. Protein: CSVGGTGSVYGYTF.

This clone was seen a few times. The chain employs TRBV25-1 and TRBJ1-3; TRBD1 might be the D (5 bases). V lost 6 bases, J lost 0 bases, and 12 bases lay in between. Germline CDR1 is MGHDK and CDR2 is SYGVNS. The CDR3 is made up of 15 amino acids. CDR3 loop: CASSANRISGNTIYF. The CDR3 DNA is TGTGCCAGCAGCGCCAACAGGATCTCTGGAAACACCATATATTTT.

The rearrangement uses TRBV4-3 and TRBJ1-2, with D possibly matching TRBD1 (5 bases). Germline V gene sequence: CDR1 LGHNA, CDR2 YSLEER. The CDR3 totals 13 residues. Trimming cost V 0 bases and J 8 bases, with 10 bases left between them. The CDR3 here is CASSQDRARGYTF. The CDR3 DNA sequence: TGCGCCAGCAGCCAAGACAGGGCTAGGGGCTACACCTTC.

The V call is TRBV7-9, the J call TRBJ2-5, with a tentative D call TRBD2 (6 bases). The CDR3 covers 14 residues. Trimming took 5 bases from V and 5 from J, leaving 15 bases between them. The germline V gene has CDR1 SEHNR and CDR2 FQNEAQ (reference sequence). The CDR3 here is CASSPRYAGETQYF. DNA for the CDR3: TGTGCCAGCAGCCCCAGATACGCGGGGGAGACCCAGTACTTC.

This sequence joins TRBV4-1 and TRBJ1-3, with TRBD1 matching over 7 bases. Germline CDR1 is MGHRA and CDR2 is YSYEKL. The CDR3 loop spans 19 amino acids. After removal of 0 bases from V and 0 bases from J, the junction contained 11 bases not matched to a gene. CDR3 region: CASSQEEGGRGLSGNTIYF. The CDR3, as DNA: TGCGCCAGCAGCCAAGAAGAAGGGGGCAGGGGACTCTCTGGAAACACCATATATTTT.

This chain links TRBV7-2 with TRBJ2-7; tentatively, D is TRBD1 (6 bases). Germline-derived CDR1 and CDR2 are SGHTA and FQGNSA. V lost 4 bases, J lost 2 bases, and 15 bases lay in between. CDR3 length: 15 amino acids. CDR3 nucleotide sequence: TGTGCCAGCAGCTCGTTAATGACAGGTACCTACGAGCAGTACTTC. The encoded protein is CASSSLMTGTYEQYF. The whole variable domain, filled in from reference TRBV7-2 and TRBJ2-7, reads GAGVSQSPSNKVTEKGKDVELRCDPISGHTALYWYRQSLGQGLEFLIYFQGNSAPDKSGLPSDRFSAERTGGSVSTLTIQRTQQEDSAVYLCASSSLMTGTYEQYFGPGTRLTVT.

The chain combines TRBV4-1 with TRBJ1-2; 8 bases map to TRBD1. Losses at the gene ends were 0 bases for V and 7 bases for J; bases not matched to a gene: 4. Germline V gene data show CDR1 as MGHRA and CDR2 as YSYEKL. The CDR3 spans 14 residues. CDR3 sequence (DNA): TGCGCCAGCAGCCAAGAACAGGGGGTAGGTGGCTACACCTTC. Translation gives CASSQEQGVGGYTF.

The rearrangement links TRBV30 to TRBJ1-4; a weak D match, TRBD1 (5 bases). From germline, CDR1 is GTSNPN and CDR2 SVGIG (reference sequence). The CDR3 sequence is 14 residues long. V was cut by 3 bases and J by 11 bases, with 19 bases left in between. The CDR3 DNA reads TGTGCCTGGAGGCCCCGGGACTCACCCTTGAAACTGTTTTTT. This codes for CAWRPRDSPLKLFF.

The V call is TRBV20-1, the J call TRBJ1-3; D might be TRBD1 (5 bases). CDR3 length: 14 residues. Germline V gene sequence: CDR1 DFQATT, CDR2 SNEGSKA (reference sequence). Trimming cost V 4 bases and J 0 bases, with 10 bases left between them. CDR3 nucleotides: TGCAGTGCTACTGACAGTAACTCTGGAAACACCATATATTTT. Protein: CSATDSNSGNTIYF.

This rearrangement joins TRBV18 to TRBJ1-3, with 8 bases matching TRBD1. The germline gives CDR1 KGHSH, CDR2 LQKENI. The ends lost 2 bases at V and 8 bases at J; junction bases unmatched: 5. This CDR3 has 14 amino acids. The CDR3 sequence is CASSPIGQGDTIYF. For the CDR3, the DNA is TGTGCCAGCTCACCAATCGGACAGGGAGACACCATATATTTT. The variable domain in full, with the rest retrieved from reference TRBV18 and TRBJ1-3, is NAGVMQNPRHLVRRRGQEARLRCSPMKGHSHVYWYRQLPEEGLKFMVYLQKENIIDESGMPKERFSAEFPKEGPSILRIQQVVRGDSAAYFCASSPIGQGDTIYFGEGSWLTVV.

This clone was counted once. The rearrangement uses TRBV29-1 and TRBJ1-2; D is perhaps TRBD1 (5 bases). V was pared by 0 bases and J by 4 bases, with 9 bases between. In germline, CDR1 is SQVTM, CDR2 ANQGSEA. The CDR3 loop spans 13 amino acids. CDR3 residues: CSVEDRVGYGYTF. The CDR3, as DNA: TGCAGCGTTGAAGACAGGGTCGGCTATGGCTACACCTTC.

This clone was seen once. The chain employs TRBV30 and TRBJ2-7; TRBD1 might be the D (7 bases). From germline, CDR1 is GTSNPN and CDR2 SVGIG (reference sequence). CDR3 size: 17 residues. V was pared by 3 bases and J by 2 bases, with 23 bases between. CDR3 nucleotide sequence: TGTGCCTGGAGCCATGGGGCGGGACAGCGTTTTACCTACGAGCAGTACTTC. This translates into CAWSHGAGQRFTYEQYF.